Listed below are T cell receptor beta chains from one sample, sequenced in a study of shared clonotypes between healthy human individuals. Clones were sequenced by immunoSEQ multiplex PCR, and TCRdb holds only the in-frame ones, with some missing. The sample records approximately 2,200,000 clones, 85% to 95% being singletons. Sequences were obtained from naive CD8+ T cells from PBMCs. All receptors derive from a man aged 18 to 30 in good health. Some clones in this sample may be carry-over from other donors' samples. Each CDR3 is given with its conserved first and last residue. A D gene is named only where the DNA matches it firmly. For some rows the clone size is stated as once, few or many, or as a class when expanded; others skip it.

d_call,clone_size,v_call,j_call,cdr3_aa,cdr3_nt
NA,once,TRBV7-7,TRBJ1-5,CASSRQGRGPPNSNQPQHF,TGTGCCAGCAGCCGCCAAGGACGGGGGCCTCCAAATAGCAATCAGCCCCAGCATTTT
NA,NA,TRBV12-5,TRBJ2-3,CASSGEVEDTQYF,TGTGCTAGTTCGGGAGAAGTCGAAGATACGCAGTATTTT
TRBD1,NA,TRBV28,TRBJ1-5,CASREQGEGWVSNQPQHF,TGTGCCAGCAGGGAACAGGGGGAGGGTTGGGTTAGCAATCAGCCCCAGCATTTT
NA,NA,TRBV30,TRBJ1-1,CAWSVEGSPEAFF,TGTGCCTGGAGTGTAGAGGGTTCTCCCGAAGCTTTCTTT
NA,NA,TRBV28,TRBJ1-1,CASSPIWGITNTEAFF,TGTGCCAGCAGTCCCATCTGGGGGATTACGAACACTGAAGCTTTCTTT
TRBD1,NA,TRBV10-3,TRBJ2-3,CAISDPGQGLTDTQYF,TGTGCCATCAGTGACCCGGGACAGGGACTCACAGATACGCAGTATTTT
TRBD1,NA,TRBV15,TRBJ1-4,CATSRDLTGADEKLFF,TGTGCCACCAGCAGAGACCTAACAGGGGCCGATGAAAAACTGTTTTTT
NA,NA,TRBV30,TRBJ1-3,CAWSAAVVNTIYF,TGTGCCTGGAGTGCAGCCGTCGTAAACACCATATATTTT
NA,few,TRBV11-2,TRBJ2-1,CASSGNEQFF,TGTGCCAGCAGCGGCAATGAGCAGTTCTTC
NA,NA,TRBV5-1,TRBJ1-1,CASSFHKGGSNTEAFF,TGCGCCAGCAGCTTCCACAAGGGGGGCTCGAACACTGAAGCTTTCTTT
NA,NA,TRBV7-9,TRBJ2-5,CASSPLSETQYF,TGTGCCAGCAGCCCTCTATCGGAGACCCAGTACTTC
NA,NA,TRBV30,TRBJ2-7,CAWSGLRGSYEQYF,TGTGCCTGGAGTGGCTTGCGGGGCTCCTACGAGCAGTACTTC
TRBD1,NA,TRBV7-6,TRBJ1-4,CASSLDPQGASEKLFF,TGTGCCAGCAGCTTAGACCCCCAGGGGGCCAGTGAAAAACTGTTTTTT
TRBD1,NA,TRBV7-9,TRBJ1-2,CASTTTGFYDYTF,TGTGCCAGCACTACGACAGGGTTCTACGACTACACCTTC
NA,few,TRBV27,TRBJ2-7,CASSFGETYEQYF,TGTGCCAGCAGTTTCGGAGAAACCTACGAGCAGTACTTC
NA,once,TRBV6-5,TRBJ2-1,CASSSAPYNEQFF,TGTGCCAGCAGTTCTGCCCCCTACAATGAGCAGTTCTTC